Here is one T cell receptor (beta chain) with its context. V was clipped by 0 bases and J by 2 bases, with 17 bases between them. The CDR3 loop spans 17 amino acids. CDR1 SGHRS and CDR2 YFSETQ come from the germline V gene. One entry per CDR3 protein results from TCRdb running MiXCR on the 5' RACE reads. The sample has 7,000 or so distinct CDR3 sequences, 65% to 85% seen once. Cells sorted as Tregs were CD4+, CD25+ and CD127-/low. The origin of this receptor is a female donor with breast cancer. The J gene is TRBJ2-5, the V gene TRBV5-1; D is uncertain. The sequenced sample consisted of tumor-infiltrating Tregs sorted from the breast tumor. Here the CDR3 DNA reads TGCGCCAGCAGCTTGGAGCCCACTGGCGGATTGCAAGAGACCCAGTACTTC. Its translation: CASSLEPTGGLQETQYF.